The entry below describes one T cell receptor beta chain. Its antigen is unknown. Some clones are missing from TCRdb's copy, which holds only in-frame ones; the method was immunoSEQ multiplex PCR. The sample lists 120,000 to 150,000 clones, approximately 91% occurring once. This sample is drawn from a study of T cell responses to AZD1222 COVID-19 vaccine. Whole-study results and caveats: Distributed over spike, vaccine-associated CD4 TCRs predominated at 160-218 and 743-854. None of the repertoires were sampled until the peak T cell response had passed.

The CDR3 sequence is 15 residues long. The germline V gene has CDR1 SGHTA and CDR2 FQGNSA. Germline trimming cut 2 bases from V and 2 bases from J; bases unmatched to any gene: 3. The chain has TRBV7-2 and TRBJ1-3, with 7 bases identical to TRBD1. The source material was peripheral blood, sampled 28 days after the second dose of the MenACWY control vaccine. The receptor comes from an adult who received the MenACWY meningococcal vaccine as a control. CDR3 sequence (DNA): TGTGCCAGCAGCTTACAGACAGGGCCTGGAAACACCATATATTTT. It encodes CASSLQTGPGNTIYF.